This is a list of T cell receptor beta chains from one sample in a study of cytomegalovirus exposure and HLA in healthy donors. Using immunoSEQ multiplex PCR, the repertoire was profiled, and TCRdb retains in-frame clones only, with some absent. The data show 120,000 to 150,000 clones, 80% to 90% seen once. The specimen was PBMCs. The receptor set was obtained from a woman aged 30 to 39 in good health and CMV-seronegative. Both conserved end residues are part of each CDR3. The order of the fields is CDR3 DNA, CDR3 protein, J gene, V gene, D gene, clone size. A D gene is named only where the DNA matches it firmly. The size field is filled for only some rows; it gives once, few, many or a size class.

TGTGCCAGTCTCCCGGGACAGGGTGTCCGTAACTATGGCTACACCTTC | CASLPGQGVRNYGYTF | TRBJ1-2 | TRBV28 | TRBD1 | .
TGTGCCAGCAGCTTAGGGGGGGAGGGCAATCAGCCCCAGCATTTT | CASSLGGEGNQPQHF | TRBJ1-5 | TRBV7-9 | . | .
TGTGCCAGCAGTCGGTTGCGCTCTGGAAACACCATATATTTT | CASSRLRSGNTIYF | TRBJ1-3 | TRBV28 | . | .
TGTGCCAGCTCACGCTTCCGGGACACCTCAAGCTCCTACGAGCAGTACTTC | CASSRFRDTSSSYEQYF | TRBJ2-7 | TRBV18 | . | .
TGTGCCAGCAGTGAGCAACAGGGATTTACCTACGAGCAGTACTTC | CASSEQQGFTYEQYF | TRBJ2-7 | TRBV2 | . | .
TGTGCCAGCAGGCAAAGGACAGGCTTCCTCGGGGAGACCCAGTACTTC | CASRQRTGFLGETQYF | TRBJ2-5 | TRBV27 | TRBD1 | .
TGCGCCAGCAAAACAGGGGTGAACACTGAAGCTTTCTTT | CASKTGVNTEAFF | TRBJ1-1 | TRBV5-1 | TRBD1 | .
TGTGCCAGCAGCGATGAATCCCGGACTAGCGGAAGCTGGCAGTACTTC | CASSDESRTSGSWQYF | TRBJ2-7 | TRBV5-4 | TRBD2 | .
TGTGCCACCAGGGACAGGGACGATTCACCCCTCCACTTT | CATRDRDDSPLHF | TRBJ1-6 | TRBV7-6 | TRBD1 | .
TGCAGCGTTGGTACTAGCACAGATACGCAGTATTTT | CSVGTSTDTQYF | TRBJ2-3 | TRBV29-1 | . | .
TGCGCCAGCAGCTGGGACGACAGGGTGACCTACAATGAGCAGTTCTTC | CASSWDDRVTYNEQFF | TRBJ2-1 | TRBV5-1 | TRBD1 | .
TGTGCCAGCAGTCCCCAGACAGATGGCTACACCTTC | CASSPQTDGYTF | TRBJ1-2 | TRBV7-9 | . | .
TGTGCCAGCGTAGGACAGGGAGTAGGCGGGGAGCTGTTTTTT | CASVGQGVGGELFF | TRBJ2-2 | TRBV2 | TRBD1 | .
TGTGCCAGCAGCTTAGCGGGGGGGGGTGGCTACACCTTC | CASSLAGGGGYTF | TRBJ1-2 | TRBV11-2 | . | once
TGCGCCAGCAGCTTGGCCGGGACAGGGGGCTTCGGCTACACCTTC | CASSLAGTGGFGYTF | TRBJ1-2 | TRBV5-1 | TRBD1 | .
TGTGCCAGCTCACCGGGGACTAGCGGGGAAGGGCGTGTCAATGAGCAGTTCTTC | CASSPGTSGEGRVNEQFF | TRBJ2-1 | TRBV18 | TRBD2 | .
TGTGCCAGCAGTCTGGCGCGGGTGCGGGCTTTCTTT | CASSLARVRAFF | TRBJ1-1 | TRBV2 | . | .
TGTGCCAGCAGAAGGGAGAGAGTATGGAGTGAAAAACTGTTTTTT | CASRRERVWSEKLFF | TRBJ1-4 | TRBV4-2 | . | few
TGTGCCAGCAGTGAATACTCGGGGGGGCCGAGGGAGCAGTACTTC | CASSEYSGGPREQYF | TRBJ2-7 | TRBV6-1 | TRBD2 | .
TGCGCCAGCAGCTTAGGGGCAGGGGCTAATGGCTACACCTTC | CASSLGAGANGYTF | TRBJ1-2 | TRBV5-1 | . | .
TGCGCCAGCAGCCAAAGACTGGCAGCCGGCACAGATACGCAGTATTTT | CASSQRLAAGTDTQYF | TRBJ2-3 | TRBV4-3 | . | .
TGTGCCAGCAGCTACGCCTCTCATACCATCGGGGCCCAGTACTTC | CASSYASHTIGAQYF | TRBJ2-5 | TRBV11-2 | . | .
TGCAGCGGTATGGACAGGGCCAAAAACATTCAGTACTTC | CSGMDRAKNIQYF | TRBJ2-4 | TRBV29-1 | TRBD1 | .
TGTGCCAGCAGCTTGGATGGACAGCGGAATTCACCCCTCCACTTT | CASSLDGQRNSPLHF | TRBJ1-6 | TRBV5-6 | . | .
TGTGCCAGCAGTGAAGCGCTTCCTTCAGTGAACACTGAAGCTTTCTTT | CASSEALPSVNTEAFF | TRBJ1-1 | TRBV6-1 | . | once
TGTGCCACCAGCAGATCCCCCTATTTTGGCTACACCTTC | CATSRSPYFGYTF | TRBJ1-2 | TRBV15 | . | .
TGTGCCAGCAGCCACCTAGGACAGGGGGCACACGAGCAGTACTTC | CASSHLGQGAHEQYF | TRBJ2-7 | TRBV5-5 | TRBD1 | .
TGTGCCAGCAGCTTGAGGGACATTAACTATGGCTACACCTTC | CASSLRDINYGYTF | TRBJ1-2 | TRBV5-4 | . | .
TGTGCCTGGAGCCCGGGACTAGCGGGATTCTATGAGCAGTTCTTC | CAWSPGLAGFYEQFF | TRBJ2-1 | TRBV30 | TRBD2 | .
TGTGCCAGCACACGGACAGGGGTGACAGATACGCAGTATTTT | CASTRTGVTDTQYF | TRBJ2-3 | TRBV7-9 | TRBD1 | .
TGTGCCAGCTCACTAGTATATAGCAATCAGCCCCAGCATTTT | CASSLVYSNQPQHF | TRBJ1-5 | TRBV18 | . | .
TGTGCCAGCAGCCGCTCTAGGGGAGAGACCCAGTACTTC | CASSRSRGETQYF | TRBJ2-5 | TRBV7-3 | . | .
TGTGCCAGCAGTCCCCAACTAGCGGGGGGGTACAATGAGCAGTTCTTC | CASSPQLAGGYNEQFF | TRBJ2-1 | TRBV27 | TRBD2 | .
TGTGCCAGCAGCCCTACAGGAGGACAGGGTACGCAGTATTTT | CASSPTGGQGTQYF | TRBJ2-3 | TRBV7-9 | TRBD1 | .
TGTGCCAGCAGCCCCGACAGGTCCTACGAGCAGTACTTC | CASSPDRSYEQYF | TRBJ2-7 | TRBV7-2 | . | .
TGTGCCAGTAGTATAGGGGGAGGGAGCACTGAAGCTTTCTTT | CASSIGGGSTEAFF | TRBJ1-1 | TRBV19 | . | .
TGTGCCAGCAGTGTGCTGGGGAGGACCGGGGAGCTGTTTTTT | CASSVLGRTGELFF | TRBJ2-2 | TRBV5-4 | . | .
TGTGCCAGCAGCCGGTCGGGTCTTTACGAGCAGTACTTC | CASSRSGLYEQYF | TRBJ2-7 | TRBV11-2 | . | .
TGTGCCAGCAGCCCCAGACAGGGTGAGACCGGGGAGCTGTTTTTT | CASSPRQGETGELFF | TRBJ2-2 | TRBV14 | TRBD1 | .
TGCGCCAGCAGCCCCCGCTTGTCTCAGGACAATGAGCAGTTCTTC | CASSPRLSQDNEQFF | TRBJ2-1 | TRBV4-1 | . | .
TGCAGTGCTAACAGATACACTGAAGCTTTCTTT | CSANRYTEAFF | TRBJ1-1 | TRBV20-1 | . | few
TGCGCCAGCAGCCTTCAGGGGGCGCGGGAAAAACTGTTTTTT | CASSLQGAREKLFF | TRBJ1-4 | TRBV4-1 | TRBD1 | .
TGTGCCTGGAAACAGGGGGCTGGAAACACCATATATTTT | CAWKQGAGNTIYF | TRBJ1-3 | TRBV30 | TRBD1 | .
TGTGCCAGCAGTTACGTCCAGGGGAAGTACGAGCAGTACTTC | CASSYVQGKYEQYF | TRBJ2-7 | TRBV6-5 | . | few
TGTGCCAGCAGCTTATCGGGAGCGGGATTACACAATGAGCAGTTCTTC | CASSLSGAGLHNEQFF | TRBJ2-1 | TRBV11-2 | TRBD2 | once
TGTGCCAGCAGCTTTGTGCAGGGTGGTTCACCCCTCCACTTT | CASSFVQGGSPLHF | TRBJ1-6 | TRBV7-2 | . | .
TGTGCCAGCAGCGAGACTAGCGGGGGGCAGTACTTC | CASSETSGGQYF | TRBJ2-7 | TRBV5-6 | TRBD2 | .
TGTGCCAGCAATCGACAGGGGGGGGGCACAGATACGCAGTATTTT | CASNRQGGGTDTQYF | TRBJ2-3 | TRBV2 | TRBD1 | .
TGTGCCAGCAGTTCCGACAGGGAAGAGACCCAGTACTTC | CASSSDREETQYF | TRBJ2-5 | TRBV7-7 | TRBD1 | .